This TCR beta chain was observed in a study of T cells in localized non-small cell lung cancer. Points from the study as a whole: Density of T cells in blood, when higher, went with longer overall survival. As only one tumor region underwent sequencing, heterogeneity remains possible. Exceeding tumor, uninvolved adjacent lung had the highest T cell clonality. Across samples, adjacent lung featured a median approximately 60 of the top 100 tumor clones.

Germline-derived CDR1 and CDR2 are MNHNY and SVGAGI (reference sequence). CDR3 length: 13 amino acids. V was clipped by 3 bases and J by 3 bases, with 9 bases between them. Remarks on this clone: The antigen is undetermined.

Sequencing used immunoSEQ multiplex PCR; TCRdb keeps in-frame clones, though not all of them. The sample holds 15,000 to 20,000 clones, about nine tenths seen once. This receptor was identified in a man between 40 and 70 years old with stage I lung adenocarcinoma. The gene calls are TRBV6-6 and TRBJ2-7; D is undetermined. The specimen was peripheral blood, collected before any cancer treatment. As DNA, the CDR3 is TGTGCCAGCAGTTATACAATCAGCTACGAGCAGTACTTC. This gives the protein CASSYTISYEQYF.